This T cell receptor (beta chain) is from a study of blood T cell repertoires in COVID-19. From germline, CDR1 is MNHNY and CDR2 SVGAGI (reference sequence). The V gene lost 9 bases and the J gene lost 1 base, with 19 bases spanning the gap. The CDR3 consists of 16 residues. Per the study methods: Scientists estimated how many nucleated cells there were by amplifying reference gene primers. Produced via immunoSEQ multiplex PCR; TCRdb's table is partial and in-frame only. V and J calls and clone size are as listed in that table; D and trimming were resolved from the DNA. The table lists fewer than 250,000 clones, 65% to 90% of them singletons, with approximately 4.5% in the top ten.

What was sequenced was peripheral blood. The chain couples TRBV6-6 to TRBJ1-3, with TRBD1 as a possible D gene (5 bases). This sequence was found in a woman in her 70s with acute or convalescent COVID-19. CDR3 loop: CASNSGVRTSGNTIYF. As DNA, the CDR3 is TGTGCCAGTAATAGCGGAGTTCGGACATCTGGAAACACCATATATTTT.